This T cell receptor (beta chain) was recorded in a study of blood T cell repertoires in COVID-19. Study at large: T cells, B-cell-depleted T cells, or PBMCs provided the cDNA or gDNA that served as material.

Using immunoSEQ multiplex PCR, the repertoire was profiled, and TCRdb retains in-frame clones only, with some absent. The sample lists some 390,000 clones; 75% to 90% were seen once. The V end was cut by 11 bases, the J end by 1 base, with 9 bases between. This CDR3 has 12 residues. Germline-derived CDR1 and CDR2 are MDHEN and SYDVKM. Symptom resolution, clearance, or two negative PCRs marked the recovered donors of Cohort 3. The clonotype comes from a man under 40 who had recovered from COVID-19. V is TRBV28 and J is TRBJ1-5; TRBD1 is a possible D gene (6 bases). Specimen: PBMCs or T cells enriched from blood (not recorded which). Written as DNA, the CDR3 is TGTGCCGGTACAGGGAGCAATCAGCCCCAGCATTTT. It encodes CAGTGSNQPQHF.